The 22 T cell receptor beta chains listed next were all sequenced from one sample in a study of blood T cell repertoires in COVID-19. TCRdb's copy holds only in-frame clones and misses some; the assay was immunoSEQ multiplex PCR. The sample has roughly 120,000 clones, over 65% seen once. Sample: peripheral blood. These receptors were obtained from a human donor with acute or convalescent COVID-19. The donor label of this sample is uncertain.

The chain links TRBV9 to TRBJ2-3; 8 bases are shared with TRBD2. The CDR3 is 15 amino acids. Per the germline V gene, CDR1 is SGDLS and CDR2 is YYNGEE. V dropped 0 bases and J dropped 2; count of bases not matched to a gene: 2. CDR3 sequence (DNA): TGTGCCAGCAGCGTAGGCGGGGGGTACACAGATACGCAGTATTTT. Residues: CASSVGGGYTDTQYF.

The chain combines TRBV24-1 with TRBJ2-7, with 10 bases that match TRBD1. V was clipped by 9 bases and J by 3 bases; unmatched bases: 16. The CDR3 loop spans 17 amino acids. Germline values: CDR1 KGHDR, CDR2 SFDVKD. The CDR3 coding sequence is TGTGCCACCTCCTTGAGGTCTGGAGGGACAGGGGACTACGAGCAGTACGTC. Protein sequence: CATSLRSGGTGDYEQYV.

V and J are TRBV2 and TRBJ1-5, with D unresolved. Germline CDR1 is SNHLY and CDR2 is FYNNEI. CDR3 size: 12 residues. Trimming cost V 2 bases and J 6 bases, with 5 bases left between them. The CDR3 sequence is CASSEQFQPQHF. For the CDR3, the DNA is TGTGCCAGCAGTGAACAGTTTCAGCCCCAGCATTTT. The full variable domain, completed using reference TRBV2 and TRBJ1-5, is EPEVTQTPSHQVTQMGQEVILRCVPISNHLYFYWYRQILGQKVEFLVSFYNNEISEKSEIFDDQFSVERPDGSNFTLKIRSTKLEDSAMYFCASSEQFQPQHFGDGTRLSIL.

This clone has a single count. The chain carries TRBV28 and TRBJ1-2, with TRBD1 matching 8 bases. The V and J ends lost 4 bases and 7 bases, in that order; junction bases with no gene match: 5. The CDR3 runs 13 residues. The germline CDR1 and CDR2 sequences are MDHEN and SYDVKM. This chain's CDR3 is CASSSTGEGGYTF. DNA for the CDR3: TGTGCCAGCAGTTCGACAGGGGAGGGTGGCTACACCTTC.

This clone was counted only a few times. This sequence joins TRBV3-1 (or the pseudogene TRBV3-2) and TRBJ1-4; D is undetermined. Germline V gene data show CDR1 as LGHDT and CDR2 as YNNKEL (reference sequence). The V gene lost 1 base and the J gene lost 8 bases, with 14 bases spanning the gap. The CDR3 has 15 amino acids. CDR3 region: CASSQVVLGKEKLFF. The CDR3 DNA reads as TGTGCCAGCAGCCAAGTCGTCCTAGGAAAGGAAAAACTGTTTTTT.

The rearrangement links TRBV5-4 to TRBJ2-3; D is perhaps TRBD1 (5 bases). The length of the CDR3 is 15 residues. CDR1 and CDR2 (germline): SGHNT, YYREEE (reference sequence). Trimming shortened V by 0 bases and J by 1 base, and 9 bases separated the two germline ends. The CDR3 protein is CASSLAGPRTDTQYF. The DNA of the CDR3 is TGTGCCAGCAGCTTGGCAGGGCCCCGCACAGATACGCAGTATTTT.

This clone has at least ten counts. The J gene is TRBJ2-2, the V gene TRBV5-5; D unresolved. Trimming left V 2 bases short and J 8 bases short, with 4 bases between. Germline V CDR1 and CDR2: SGHKS, YYEKEE (reference sequence). The CDR3 totals 11 residues. For the CDR3, the DNA is TGTGCCAGCAGCTTATATGGGGAGCTGTTTTTT. Its protein is CASSLYGELFF.

In this sample, this clone turned up a few times. J is TRBJ2-2 and V is TRBV29-1, with D maybe TRBD2 (5 bases). V was trimmed by 5 bases and J by 3 bases, leaving 13 bases between them. The CDR3 runs to 14 residues. Germline CDR1 reads SQVTM; CDR2 reads ANQGSEA. Here the CDR3 DNA reads TGCAGCGTTCGTGCCGGAGGTCACACCGGGGAGCTGTTTTTT. It specifies CSVRAGGHTGELFF.

J is TRBJ1-1 and V is TRBV2; weak D call: TRBD1 (5 bases). This CDR3 has 14 residues. Trimming stripped 9 bases from V and 4 bases from J, with 18 bases between. The germline gives CDR1 SNHLY, CDR2 FYNNEI. CDR3 sequence: CARRDAKPATEAFF. In DNA form, the CDR3 reads TGTGCCAGGCGGGACGCCAAACCAGCCACTGAAGCTTTCTTT.

The chain employs TRBV11-2 and TRBJ2-5; 13 positions match TRBD2. The better agreement between TRBJ2-7 and the DNA end casts doubt on the J call. CDR1 SGHAT and CDR2 FQNNGV come from the germline V gene. The CDR3 consists of 15 residues. The CDR3 region has the DNA TGTGCCAGCACCCCTTCGACTAGCGGGGGGACCGAGCAGTACTTC. This translates into CASTPSTSGGTEQYF.

There are a few counts of this clone. J is TRBJ1-6 and V is TRBV3-1 (or the pseudogene TRBV3-2), with D hard to call. The CDR3 sequence is 13 residues long. Germline V CDR1 and CDR2: LGHDT, YNNKEL (reference sequence). The V gene lost 1 base and the J gene lost 8 bases, with 6 bases spanning the gap. The CDR3 coding sequence is TGTGCCAGCAGCCAAGGTACTTATTCACCCCTCCACTTT. Protein sequence: CASSQGTYSPLHF.

The rearrangement links TRBV28 to TRBJ1-1; a weak D match, TRBD1 (5 bases). Trimming cost V 6 bases and J 3 bases, with 11 bases left between them. The CDR3 has 13 residues. Germline lookup yields CDR1 MDHEN and CDR2 SYDVKM. In nucleotides, the CDR3 is TGTGCCAGCAGGGTCGGGGGGTACACTGAAGCTTTCTTT. Translated, it gives CASRVGGYTEAFF.

The gene calls are TRBV5-6 and TRBJ2-7; D is possibly TRBD2 (6 bases). From germline, CDR1 is SGHDT and CDR2 YYEEEE. Trimming took 1 base from V and 1 from J, leaving 15 bases between them. This CDR3 has 16 residues. CDR3: CASSLRVSAGSYEQYV. The CDR3 DNA follows: TGTGCCAGCAGCTTGCGGGTGTCAGCGGGTTCCTACGAGCAGTACGTC.

This clone was seen once. The chain is built from TRBV10-3 and TRBJ2-1, with 7 bases that match TRBD2. Per the germline V gene, CDR1 is ENHRY and CDR2 is SYGVKD. The CDR3 has 13 amino acids. Trimming took 10 bases from V and 6 from J; bases not matched to a gene: 9. The CDR3 loop reads CATWLGRANEQFF. Here the CDR3 DNA reads TGTGCCACTTGGCTGGGGAGGGCCAATGAGCAGTTCTTC.

The table lists this clone with a few counts. The CDR3 sequence: CASSLGGYNSPLHF. The CDR3 DNA reads TGCGCCAGCAGCCTCGGGGGATATAATTCACCCCTCCACTTT. The chain is built from TRBV5-1 and TRBJ1-6; the D gene is possibly TRBD1 (5 bases). There are 14 residues in the CDR3. Germline CDR1 SGHRS, CDR2 YFSETQ. V shed 4 bases and J shed 4 bases, with 9 bases lying between them.

CDR3 residues: CASSLVGAGYNEQFF. CDR3 DNA sequence: TGCGCCAGCAGCTTGGTGGGGGCAGGGTACAATGAGCAGTTCTTC. This rearrangement joins TRBV5-1 to TRBJ2-1; D might be TRBD1 (6 bases). V was trimmed by 0 bases and J by 4 bases, leaving 11 bases between them. Germline values: CDR1 SGHRS, CDR2 YFSETQ. This CDR3 comprises 15 residues.

The chain links TRBV7-3 to TRBJ1-3; 7 nucleotides match TRBD1. The CDR3 sequence is 18 residues long. V trimming: 2 bases; J trimming: 0 bases; junction bases outside the gene matches: 10. Germline CDR1 reads SGHTA; CDR2 reads FQGTGA. CDR3 sequence: CASSLPRDSAPSGNTIYF. CDR3 nucleotides: TGTGCCAGCAGCTTACCCCGGGACAGCGCACCCTCTGGAAACACCATATATTTT.

This clone has more than one count but fewer than ten. This chain uses TRBV2 with TRBJ1-6; weak D call: TRBD1 (5 bases). This CDR3 comprises 16 residues. Trimming took 3 bases from V and 4 from J, leaving 13 bases between them. The germline CDR1 and CDR2 sequences are SNHLY and FYNNEI. The CDR3: CASSDQTARYNSPLHF. CDR3 bases: TGTGCCAGCAGTGATCAGACAGCCCGTTATAATTCACCCCTCCACTTT.

This sequence joins TRBV2 and TRBJ1-4; tentative D call: TRBD1 (6 bases). The V gene's germline CDR1 is SNHLY and CDR2 FYNNEI. The CDR3 is 14 residues long. The V and J ends lost 6 bases and 3 bases respectively, with 11 bases between them. CDR3 nucleotide sequence: TGTGCCAGCAGGCGAGCAGGGGCTAATGAAAAACTGTTTTTT. Protein sequence: CASRRAGANEKLFF.

The chain is built from TRBV10-2 and TRBJ1-5; D is possibly TRBD1 (5 bases). CDR1 is WSHSY and CDR2 is SAAADI in the germline V gene. Trimming left V 7 bases short and J 6 bases short, with 16 bases between. The CDR3 is made up of 14 amino acids. CDR3 nucleotides: TGCGCCAGCACGAGGGGCGCGGAGGGTCAGCCCCAGCATTTT. Protein sequence: CASTRGAEGQPQHF.

The chain combines TRBV10-1 with TRBJ2-2; the match to TRBD1 covers 7 bases. J lost 4 bases, V lost 6 bases, and 5 bases had no gene match. The CDR3 sequence is 14 residues long. Germline lookup yields CDR1 WNHNN and CDR2 SYGVQD (reference sequence). Written as DNA, the CDR3 is TGCGCCAGCAGAGAGGGGGCCGGCACCGGGGAGCTGTTTTTT. Its protein is CASREGAGTGELFF.

This clone was seen more than once but under ten times. This chain joins TRBV2 and TRBJ1-2; D is possibly TRBD1 (6 bases). V was clipped by 4 bases and J by 4 bases, with 13 bases between them. The CDR3 is 14 amino acids. Germline CDR1 reads SNHLY; CDR2 reads FYNNEI. CDR3 nucleotides: TGTGCCAGCAGTGTGTTGGGGGCGGGCTATGGCTACACCTTC. Translation: CASSVLGAGYGYTF.